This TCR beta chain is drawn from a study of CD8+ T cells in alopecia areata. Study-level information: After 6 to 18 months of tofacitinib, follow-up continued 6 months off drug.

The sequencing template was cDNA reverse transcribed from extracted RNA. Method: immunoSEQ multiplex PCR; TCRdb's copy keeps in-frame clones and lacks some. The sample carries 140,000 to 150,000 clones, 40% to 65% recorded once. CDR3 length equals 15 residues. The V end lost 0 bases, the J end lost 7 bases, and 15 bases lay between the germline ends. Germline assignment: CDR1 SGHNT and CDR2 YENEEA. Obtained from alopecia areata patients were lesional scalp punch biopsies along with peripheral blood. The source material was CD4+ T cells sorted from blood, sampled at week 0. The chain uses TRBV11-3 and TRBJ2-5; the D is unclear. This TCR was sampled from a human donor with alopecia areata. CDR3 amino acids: CASSLDSSRLATQYF. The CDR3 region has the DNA TGTGCCAGCAGCTTAGATTCGTCCCGATTGGCGACCCAGTACTTC. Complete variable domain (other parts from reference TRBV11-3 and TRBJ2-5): EAGVVQSPRYKIIEKKQPVAFWCNPISGHNTLYWYLQNLGQGPELLIRYENEEAVDDSQLPKDRFSAERLKGVDSTLKIQPAELGDSAVYLCASSLDSSRLATQYFGPGTRLLVL.